This T cell receptor beta chain stems from a study of molecular identifiers for immune sequencing clone quantification. Study background: Naive CD8 cell RNA, from roughly 21,000 or 96,000 cells, was split five ways in replicates, with four sequenced. Regarding the study as a whole: Clones of above 20 RNA copies carried over 99% of effector molecules; in naive cells they carried under 1%.

In TCRdb, the PCR reads were re-called with MiXCR into one record per CDR3 protein. In the table there are over 600,000 distinct CDR3 sequences, just under 20% of which are singletons. As concerns this clonotype: The target antigen is unknown. It may be a read error: a sequence one base away is much more abundant.

The CDR3 runs 14 residues. Looked up from germline, CDR1 is SQVTM and CDR2 is ANQGSEA. This chain links TRBV29-1 with TRBJ2-1; tentatively, D is TRBD1 (5 bases). What was sequenced was naive CD8+ T cells from blood, with Jurkat cell RNA spiked in. This sample's subset: FACS-sorted CD8+CD4-CCR7+CD45RA+ naive T cells. The sequence was obtained from a human donor in good health. Some libraries in this study had Jurkat cell RNA spiked in. CDR3 loop: CSVEGSGSYDEQFF. CDR3 DNA: TGCAGCGTTGAAGGGTCAGGGTCCTACGATGAGCAGTTCTTC.